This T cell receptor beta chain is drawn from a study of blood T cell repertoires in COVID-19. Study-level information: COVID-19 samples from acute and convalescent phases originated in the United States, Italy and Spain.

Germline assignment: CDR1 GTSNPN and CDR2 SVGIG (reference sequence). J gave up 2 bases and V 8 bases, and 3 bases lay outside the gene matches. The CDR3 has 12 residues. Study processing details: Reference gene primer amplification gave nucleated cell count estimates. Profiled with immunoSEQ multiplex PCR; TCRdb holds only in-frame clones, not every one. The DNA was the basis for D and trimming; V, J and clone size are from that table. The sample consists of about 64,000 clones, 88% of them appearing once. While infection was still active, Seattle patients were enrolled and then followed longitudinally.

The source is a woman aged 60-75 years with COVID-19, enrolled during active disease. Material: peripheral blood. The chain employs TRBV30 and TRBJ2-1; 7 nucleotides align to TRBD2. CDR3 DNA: TGTGCCCGCGGGGGTCCCTACAATGAGCAGTTCTTC. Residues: CARGGPYNEQFF. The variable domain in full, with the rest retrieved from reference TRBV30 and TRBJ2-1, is SQTIHQWPATLVQPVGSPLSLECTVEGTSNPNLYWYRQAAGRGLQLLFYSVGIGQISSEVPQNLSASRPQDRQFILSSKKLLLSDSGFYLCARGGPYNEQFFGPGTRLTVL.